This TCR beta chain derives from a study of T cell changes during pregnancy in multiple sclerosis. Generated by immunoSEQ multiplex PCR, the TCRdb table keeps only in-frame clones and is missing some. The table lists about 33,000 clones, approximately 92% of them singletons. Germline CDR1 SGHRS, CDR2 YFSETQ. The CDR3 has 14 residues. The ends were cut back, 0 bases at V and 1 base at J, with 7 bases in the middle. The sample taken for sequencing was PBMCs (not recorded whether the cells were cultured). This chain connects TRBV5-1 to TRBJ2-5; D unclear. The clonotype originates from a female donor with multiple sclerosis, enrolled in a pregnancy study. CDR3 bases: TGCGCCAGCAGCTTGGCGGTATTCCAAGAGACCCAGTACTTC. The encoded protein is CASSLAVFQETQYF.